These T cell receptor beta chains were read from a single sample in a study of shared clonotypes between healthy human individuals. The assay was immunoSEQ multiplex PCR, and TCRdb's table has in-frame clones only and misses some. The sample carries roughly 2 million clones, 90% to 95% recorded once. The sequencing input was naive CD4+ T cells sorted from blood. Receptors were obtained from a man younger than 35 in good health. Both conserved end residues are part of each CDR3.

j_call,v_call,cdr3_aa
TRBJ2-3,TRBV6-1,CASRGTSGVRDTQYF
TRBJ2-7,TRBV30,CAWGIYEQYF
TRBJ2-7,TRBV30,CAWTGGSYEQYF
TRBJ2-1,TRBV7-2,CASSLPSPGNEQFF
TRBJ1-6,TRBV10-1,CAVTGGLHF
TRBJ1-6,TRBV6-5,CASYQGGSNSPLHF
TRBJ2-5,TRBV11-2,CASSSLVTSIQYF
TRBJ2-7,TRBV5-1,CASSLGGDRGREQYF
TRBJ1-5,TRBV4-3,CASSQGRDSNQPQHF
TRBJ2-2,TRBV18,CASAGKRVGELFF
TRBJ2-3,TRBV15,CATSRGGGEDTQYF